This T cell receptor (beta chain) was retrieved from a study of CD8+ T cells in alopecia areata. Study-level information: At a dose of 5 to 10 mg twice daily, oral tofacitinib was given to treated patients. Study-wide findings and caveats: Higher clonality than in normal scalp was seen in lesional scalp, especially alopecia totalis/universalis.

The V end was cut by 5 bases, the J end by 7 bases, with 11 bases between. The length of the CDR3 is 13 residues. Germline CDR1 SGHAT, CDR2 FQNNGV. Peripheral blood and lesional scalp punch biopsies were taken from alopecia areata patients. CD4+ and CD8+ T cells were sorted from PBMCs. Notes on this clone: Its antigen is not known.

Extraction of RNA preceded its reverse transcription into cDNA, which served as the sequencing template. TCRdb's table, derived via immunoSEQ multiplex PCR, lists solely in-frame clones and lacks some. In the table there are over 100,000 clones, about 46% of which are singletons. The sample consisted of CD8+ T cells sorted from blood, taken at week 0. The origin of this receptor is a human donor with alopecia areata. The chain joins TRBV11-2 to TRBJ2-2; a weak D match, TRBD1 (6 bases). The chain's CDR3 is CASSADSIGELFF. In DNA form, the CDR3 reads TGTGCCAGCAGCGCGGACAGTATCGGGGAGCTGTTTTTT.